This record looks at one T cell receptor beta chain sequence and its context. The antigen is not known. The data are from a study of post-analysis software for immune sequencing data. Study-level information: Courses of disease covered relapsing-remitting, secondary progressive and progressive-relapsing multiple sclerosis.

Broader study findings: Those samples that were prepared in the same batch co-clustered strongly by F measure. In multiple sclerosis, normalized Chao1 diversity was significantly below that of controls. Patients carried a handful of TRBV segments more frequently than controls did, and TRBV5-6, TRBV5-1 and TRBV20-1 were among them.

Presence of unique molecular identifiers characterized the TCR beta cDNA libraries. TCRdb re-called the PCR reads through MiXCR, storing one row per CDR3 protein. The sample lists a few hundred thousand distinct CDR3 sequences, around 37% occurring once. The V end lost 4 bases, the J end lost 6 bases, and 24 bases lay between the germline ends. Germline V CDR1 and CDR2: SGHRS, YFSETQ. The CDR3 totals 17 residues. Sequencing was done on a sample of blood. The J gene is TRBJ2-3, the V gene TRBV5-1; perhaps TRBD1 as D (5 bases). The sequence was obtained from a girl aged 10-17 years with multiple sclerosis. CDR3 sequence: CASSPSPEQGFTDTQYF. Written as DNA, the CDR3 is TGCGCCAGCAGCCCTTCCCCCGAGCAGGGATTCACGGATACGCAGTATTTT. The whole variable domain, remainder taken from reference TRBV5-1 and TRBJ2-3, is KAGVTQTPRYLIKTRGQQVTLSCSPISGHRSVSWYQQTPGQGLQFLFEYFSETQRNKGNFPGRFSGRQFSNSRSEMNVSTLELGDSALYLCASSPSPEQGFTDTQYFGPGTRLTVL.